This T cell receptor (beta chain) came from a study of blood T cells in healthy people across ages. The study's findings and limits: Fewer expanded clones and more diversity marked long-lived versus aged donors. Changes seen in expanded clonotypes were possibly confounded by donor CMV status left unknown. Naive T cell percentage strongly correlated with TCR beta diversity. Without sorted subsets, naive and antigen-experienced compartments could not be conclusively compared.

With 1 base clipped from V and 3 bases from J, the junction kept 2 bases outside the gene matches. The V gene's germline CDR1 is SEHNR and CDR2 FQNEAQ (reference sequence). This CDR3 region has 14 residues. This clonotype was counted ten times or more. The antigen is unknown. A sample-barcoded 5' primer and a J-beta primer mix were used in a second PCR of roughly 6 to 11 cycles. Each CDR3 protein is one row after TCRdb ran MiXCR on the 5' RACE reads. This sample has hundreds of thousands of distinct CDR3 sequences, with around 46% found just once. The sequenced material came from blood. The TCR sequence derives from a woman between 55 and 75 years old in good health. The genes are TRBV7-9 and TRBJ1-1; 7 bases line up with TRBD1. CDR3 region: CASSLGQGDTEAFF. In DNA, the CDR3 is TGTGCCAGCAGCTTAGGGCAGGGGGACACTGAAGCTTTCTTT.